The 28 T cell receptor beta chains below were found in one sample sequenced in a study of shared clonotypes between healthy human individuals. Some clones are missing from TCRdb's copy, which holds only in-frame ones; the method was immunoSEQ multiplex PCR. This sample yields approximately 740,000 clones, of which less than 85% are seen a single time; 1.5% to 2% belongs to the top ten. The sequencing sample was made of memory CD4+ T cells sorted from blood. The subset here: CD45RA-negative fraction. The receptors come from a woman younger than 45 in good health.

The DNA of the CDR3 is TGTGCCAGCAGCCAAGAGGCCAGCAATCAGCCCCAGCATTTT. It translates to CASSQEASNQPQHF. The chain links TRBV4-2 to TRBJ1-5; D ambiguous. From germline, CDR1 is LGHNA and CDR2 YNFKEQ. Trimming took 0 bases from V and 1 from J, leaving 4 bases between them. This CDR3 contains 14 residues.

The chain employs TRBV7-6 and TRBJ2-5; D unclear. V was clipped by 0 bases and J by 5 bases, with 7 bases between them. Germline CDR1 and CDR2: SGHVS and FNYEAQ. CDR3 length equals 13 residues. CDR3 nucleotide sequence: TGTGCCAGCAGCTTAGCCCAGGTGGAGACCCAGTACTTC. Translation gives CASSLAQVETQYF.

The rearrangement joins TRBV28 to TRBJ2-2, with D possibly matching TRBD2 (6 bases). CDR1 and CDR2 (germline): MDHEN, SYDVKM. The ends were cut back, 6 bases at V and 5 bases at J, with 13 bases in the middle. This CDR3 has 14 residues. The chain's CDR3 is CASRRDGRTGELFF. In DNA form, the CDR3 reads TGTGCCAGCAGGCGGGACGGAAGGACCGGGGAGCTGTTTTTT. Together with reference TRBV28 and TRBJ2-2, the CDR3 gives the full variable domain: DVKVTQSSRYLVKRTGEKVFLECVQDMDHENMFWYRQDPGLGLRLIYFSYDVKMKEKGDIPEGYSVSREKKERFSLILESASTNQTSMYLCASRRDGRTGELFFGEGSRLTVL.

The chain has TRBV6-1 and TRBJ2-5; D is unclear. Trimming pared 7 bases from V and 7 bases from J, leaving 16 bases between. The CDR3 covers 13 residues. Germline values: CDR1 MNHNS, CDR2 SASEGT. The DNA of the CDR3 is TGTGCCAGCACCAAAAAGAGGTTTGGGACCCAGTACTTC. Protein: CASTKKRFGTQYF.

In the case of this clone: Other nucleotide sequences in the sample specify the same CDR3. The J gene is TRBJ2-7, the V gene TRBV10-1, with no clear D. Germline CDR1 and CDR2: WNHNN and SYGVQD (reference sequence). The CDR3 sequence is 13 residues long. Trimming took 0 bases from V and 6 from J, leaving 9 bases between them. The CDR3 reads CASSESMVGEQYF. As DNA, the CDR3 is TGCGCCAGCAGTGAGTCGATGGTGGGCGAGCAGTACTTC.

The genes are TRBV19 and TRBJ1-2; D gene unclear. This CDR3 contains 14 residues. Germline CDR1 and CDR2: LNHDA and SQIVND (reference sequence). Between the trimmed V and J ends, which lost 5 bases and 2 bases, there was a span of 12 bases. The CDR3 protein is CASSPAPKNYGYTF. As DNA, the CDR3 is TGTGCCAGTAGTCCTGCCCCGAAGAACTATGGCTACACCTTC.

This clone was observed at least ten times. The J gene is TRBJ2-7, the V gene TRBV10-3, with D possibly matching TRBD2 (6 bases). Between the trimmed V and J ends, which lost 4 bases and 0 bases, there was a span of 16 bases. The germline V gene has CDR1 ENHRY and CDR2 SYGVKD. The CDR3 contains 16 residues. The CDR3 loop is CAISAGLKTSSYEQYF. The CDR3 DNA reads TGTGCCATCAGTGCGGGACTCAAAACCAGCTCCTACGAGCAGTACTTC.

The V gene is TRBV2, the J gene TRBJ1-1, with D uncertain. This CDR3 region has 16 residues. Trimming took 2 bases from V and 0 from J, leaving 13 bases between them. Germline V gives CDR1 SNHLY, CDR2 FYNNEI. The DNA of the CDR3 is TGTGCCAGCAGTGAACCAGGACGAAGTCTGAACACTGAAGCTTTCTTT. Translation: CASSEPGRSLNTEAFF.

A remark on this clone: Other DNA sequences within the sample encode an identical CDR3. V is TRBV14 and J is TRBJ2-3; D is unresolved. In germline, CDR1 is SGHDN, CDR2 FVKESK. Trimming pared 1 base from V and 0 bases from J, leaving 11 bases between. There are 16 residues in the CDR3. CDR3 region: CASSQVGGASTDTQYF. As DNA, the CDR3 is TGTGCCAGCAGCCAAGTCGGCGGAGCTAGCACAGATACGCAGTATTTT.

The chain joins TRBV28 to TRBJ2-7; the match to TRBD2 covers 9 bases. J gave up 3 bases and V 6 bases, and 6 bases lay outside the gene matches. The CDR3 contains 14 residues. Per the germline V gene, CDR1 is MDHEN and CDR2 is SYDVKM. CDR3 region: CASRLAGAIYEQYF. The CDR3 region has the DNA TGTGCCAGCAGATTAGCGGGAGCGATCTACGAGCAGTACTTC.

The chain joins TRBV19 to TRBJ1-2; the D gene is possibly TRBD1 (6 bases). V was trimmed by 4 bases and J by 6 bases, leaving 15 bases between them. Germline loops: CDR1 LNHDA, CDR2 SQIVND (reference sequence). This CDR3 has 14 residues. The CDR3 nucleotides read TGTGCCAGTAGTACCCGTTCGGGGGGCAATGGCTACACCTTC. Amino acids: CASSTRSGGNGYTF.

The V gene is TRBV10-1, the J gene TRBJ2-1, with D unresolved. V dropped 4 bases and J dropped 0 bases, with 19 bases sitting between them. The V gene's germline CDR1 is WNHNN and CDR2 SYGVQD (reference sequence). There are 18 residues in the CDR3. In nucleotides, the CDR3 is TGCGCCAGCAGTGGGAATTCACGAAAGTCGAGCTCCTACAATGAGCAGTTCTTC. Its protein product is CASSGNSRKSSSYNEQFF.

The V and J genes are TRBV27 and TRBJ1-1, with D maybe TRBD1 (5 bases). Germline V gene data show CDR1 as MNHEY and CDR2 as SMNVEV (reference sequence). The length of the CDR3 is 15 residues. V shed 7 bases and J shed 2 bases, with 17 bases lying between them. The CDR3 protein is CASKFAGSGNTEAFF. The CDR3 region has the DNA TGTGCCAGCAAATTCGCAGGGAGTGGTAACACTGAAGCTTTCTTT.

The chain uses TRBV6-1 and TRBJ2-1, with D uncertain. This CDR3 has 14 residues. Deletions cut 2 bases from V and 10 bases from J, with 15 bases between. Germline assignment: CDR1 MNHNS and CDR2 SASEGT. CDR3 sequence (DNA): TGTGCCAGCAGTGAAAGGTGGGGTTCTCTGGAGCAGTTCTTC. This gives the protein CASSERWGSLEQFF.

The V and J genes are TRBV6-5 and TRBJ2-1; a weak D match, TRBD2 (5 bases). CDR3 size: 13 residues. Trimming took off 10 bases at V and 0 bases at J, with 10 bases between the two ends. The germline CDR1 and CDR2 sequences are MNHEY and SVGAGI. The CDR3 DNA follows: TGTGCCAACCAGCGGTGCTCCTACAATGAGCAGTTCTTC. Translation gives CANQRCSYNEQFF.

This chain joins TRBV29-1 and TRBJ1-1, with 7 bases aligning to TRBD1. The length of the CDR3 is 13 residues. V dropped 4 bases and J dropped 11; count of bases not matched to a gene: 13. The V gene's germline CDR1 is SQVTM and CDR2 ANQGSEA. CDR3 coding DNA: TGCAGCGTTGGGGTGACAGGGTTAACGGAGGCTTTCTTT. As protein: CSVGVTGLTEAFF. Using reference TRBV29-1 and TRBJ1-1 for the parts outside the CDR3, the full variable domain is SAVISQKPSRDICQRGTSLTIQCQVDSQVTMMFWYRQQPGQSLTLIATANQGSEATYESGFVIDKFPISRPNLTFSTLTVSNMSPEDSSIYLCSVGVTGLTEAFFGQGTRLTVV.

CDR3: CASSLAAGSEKLFF. The CDR3 region has the DNA TGCGCCAGCAGCTTGGCGGCAGGTAGCGAAAAACTGTTTTTT. This chain joins TRBV5-1 and TRBJ1-4, with no clear D. Trimming shortened V by 0 bases and J by 8 bases, and 11 bases separated the two germline ends. Germline CDR1 is SGHRS and CDR2 is YFSETQ. The CDR3 is 14 residues long.

On this clone: This sample includes further DNA sequences coding for the same CDR3. The rearrangement links TRBV5-1 to TRBJ2-7; 7 nucleotides align to TRBD2. The J segment lost 3 bases and the V segment lost 3 bases, leaving 3 bases of the junction unmatched. The CDR3 totals 13 residues. CDR1 is SGHRS, CDR2 YFSETQ, per germline. CDR3 residues: CASSSSGDYEQYF. The CDR3 DNA follows: TGCGCCAGCAGCTCTAGCGGAGACTACGAGCAGTACTTC.

The chain employs TRBV18 and TRBJ2-5; 8 bases are a match to TRBD1. Trimming took 4 bases from V and 1 from J; bases not matched to a gene: 5. Germline V CDR1 and CDR2: KGHSH, LQKENI. The CDR3 has 15 amino acids. CDR3 coding DNA: TGTGCCAGCTCACAGCGACAGGGGACCCAAGAGACCCAGTACTTC. It encodes CASSQRQGTQETQYF.

The chain has TRBV6-1 and TRBJ2-1; 9 bases match TRBD1. V was pared by 1 base and J by 13 bases, with 14 bases of the junction left unmatched. The CDR3 covers 16 residues. CDR1 MNHNS and CDR2 SASEGT come from the germline V gene. This CDR3 is CASSEGWAGQGSKQFF. The CDR3 coding sequence is TGTGCCAGCAGTGAAGGATGGGCCGGACAGGGGTCTAAACAGTTCTTC.

The V gene is TRBV23-1, the J gene TRBJ2-1; D might be TRBD1 (8 bases). TRBV23-1 is recorded as an ORF, its role being uncertain. CDR3 length equals 16 residues. V dropped 10 bases and J dropped 6 bases, with 25 bases sitting between them. The CDR3 DNA reads TGCGCCACCATAGGACCTAGCGGACAGGGATCCAATGAGCAGTTCTTC. It specifies CATIGPSGQGSNEQFF.

The gene calls are TRBV9 and TRBJ1-3, with 8 bases identical to TRBD1. The length of the CDR3 is 16 residues. The germline CDR1 and CDR2 sequences are SGDLS and YYNGEE. V gave up 3 bases and J gave up 0 bases; unmatched junction bases: 5. The CDR3 DNA reads as TGTGCCAGCAGCGCCCGGACAGGGAACTCTGGAAACACCATATATTTT. This encodes CASSARTGNSGNTIYF. The full variable domain, rest sourced from reference TRBV9 and TRBJ1-3, is DSGVTQTPKHLITATGQRVTLRCSPRSGDLSVYWYQQSLDQGLQFLIQYYNGEERAKGNILERFSAQQFPDLHSELNLSSLELGDSALYFCASSARTGNSGNTIYFGEGSWLTVV.

The V gene is TRBV2, the J gene TRBJ2-1; the D is unclear. Germline-derived CDR1 and CDR2 are SNHLY and FYNNEI. The V end lost 4 bases, the J end lost 3 bases, and 4 bases lay between the germline ends. This CDR3 comprises 12 residues. CDR3 sequence (DNA): TGTGCCAGCAGTGCAGGCTACAATGAGCAGTTCTTC. This gives the protein CASSAGYNEQFF.

The rearrangement links TRBV14 to TRBJ2-5; possibly TRBD1 for D (6 bases). Germline V gene data show CDR1 as SGHDN and CDR2 as FVKESK. Trimming removed 3 bases at V and 1 base at J, with 15 bases between. The CDR3 sequence is 16 residues long. CDR3 DNA sequence: TGTGCCAGCAGCCAGAGAGGGACACCACCCCAAGAGACCCAGTACTTC. Translating gives CASSQRGTPPQETQYF.

The table lists this clone with a count of one. Other nucleotide sequences from this sample produce the same CDR3. The rearrangement joins TRBV6-5 to TRBJ2-7; 7 bases match TRBD1. The CDR3 loop spans 15 amino acids. Trimming cost V 0 bases and J 0 bases; bases outside gene matches: 2. CDR1 is MNHEY and CDR2 is SVGAGI in the germline V gene. CDR3 nucleotide sequence: TGTGCCAGCAGTTACTCAGCAGGGGGCTCCTACGAGCAGTACTTC. Translating it yields CASSYSAGGSYEQYF.

This chain links TRBV7-9 with TRBJ1-4, with D possibly matching TRBD1 (6 bases). Germline V gene sequence: CDR1 SEHNR, CDR2 FQNEAQ (reference sequence). V lost 0 bases and J lost 2, with 10 bases in between. This CDR3 region has 16 residues. The CDR3 nucleotides are TGTGCCAGCAGCTTAGCGTATAGGGGGACTAATGAAAAACTGTTTTTT. It translates to CASSLAYRGTNEKLFF. Looking up the rest from reference TRBV7-9 and TRBJ1-4 gives the full variable domain: DTGVSQNPRHKITKRGQNVTFRCDPISEHNRLYWYRQTLGQGPEFLTYFQNEAQLEKSRLLSDRFSAERPKGSFSTLEIQRTEQGDSAMYLCASSLAYRGTNEKLFFGSGTQLSVL.

As concerns this clone: Other nucleotide sequences from this sample produce the same CDR3. This chain links TRBV27 with TRBJ2-7; tentatively, D is TRBD2 (5 bases). The CDR3 runs to 14 residues. V lost 2 bases and J 3 bases, leaving 11 bases between the germline ends. In germline, CDR1 is MNHEY, CDR2 SMNVEV (reference sequence). DNA for the CDR3: TGTGCCAGCAGTTTAAGGAGCGGTCTCTACGAGCAGTACTTC. It is translated as CASSLRSGLYEQYF.

The CDR3 region is CASSFGSGNTIYF. The DNA of the CDR3 is TGTGCCAGCAGCTTCGGGTCCGGAAACACCATATATTTT. The rearrangement uses TRBV11-3 and TRBJ1-3; no definite D call. Germline values: CDR1 SGHNT, CDR2 YENEEA. V dropped 3 bases and J dropped 4 bases, with 7 bases sitting between them. The CDR3 loop spans 13 amino acids.